The clone carrying this T cell receptor (beta chain) was seen only once. Its antigen remains unidentified. Unrecorded immune exposure was likely among donors, who were nominally healthy when sampled. This record belongs to a study of cytomegalovirus exposure and HLA in healthy donors. Study findings and constraints: The sole available immune exposure information was CMV serostatus. The study flagged around 160 TCR beta chains as cytomegalovirus-associated. Roughly uniform sequencing depth across donors was assumed, possibly incorrectly.

Researchers ran the PCR with 60 Vbeta and 13 Jbeta primers. Only in-frame clones appear in the TCRdb table, and some are missing; sequencing was by immunoSEQ multiplex PCR. The table has 150,000 to 180,000 clones, about four fifths seen once. The sequencing input was PBMCs. The origin of this receptor is a man aged 30 to 39 in good health and CMV-seropositive.

Here the CDR3 reads CASSYFAAQNTDTQYF. The CDR3 DNA follows: TGTGCCAGCAGTTACTTCGCCGCACAGAACACAGATACGCAGTATTTT. This rearrangement joins TRBV6-5 to TRBJ2-3; D not certain. CDR3 length: 16 residues. CDR1 MNHEY and CDR2 SVGAGI come from the germline V gene. V lost 1 base, J lost 2 bases, and 13 bases lay in between.